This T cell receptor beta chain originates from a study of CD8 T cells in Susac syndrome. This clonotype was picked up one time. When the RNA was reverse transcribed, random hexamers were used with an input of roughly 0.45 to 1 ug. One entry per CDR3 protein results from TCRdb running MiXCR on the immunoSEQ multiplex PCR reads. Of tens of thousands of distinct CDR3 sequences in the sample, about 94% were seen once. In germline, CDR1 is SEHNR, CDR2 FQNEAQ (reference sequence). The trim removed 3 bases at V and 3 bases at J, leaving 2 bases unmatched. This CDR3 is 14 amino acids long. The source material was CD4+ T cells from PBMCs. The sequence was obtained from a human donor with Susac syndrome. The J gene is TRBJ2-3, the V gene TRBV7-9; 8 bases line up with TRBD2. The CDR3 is CASSFRGGTDTQYF. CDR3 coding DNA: TGTGCCAGCAGCTTCCGGGGGGGAACAGATACGCAGTATTTT.